One and the same sample provided the 10 T cell receptor beta chains below, sequenced in a study of cytomegalovirus exposure and HLA in healthy donors. The PCR contained 60 Vbeta and 13 Jbeta primers. Measured with immunoSEQ multiplex PCR; TCRdb has only the in-frame clones, and not every one. The data hold around 230,000 clones, with 82% observed a single time. The sequenced material came from PBMCs. Receptor source: a man in his forties in good health and CMV-seropositive.

The chain is built from TRBV5-1 and TRBJ2-2; 9 bases map to TRBD1. V shed 4 bases, J shed 7 bases, and the junction held 14 bases outside the gene matches. The CDR3 loop spans 17 amino acids. Germline-derived CDR1 and CDR2 are SGHRS and YFSETQ. The CDR3 loop reads CASSPNKGQGRIGELFF. The CDR3 DNA reads TGCGCCAGCAGCCCAAATAAAGGACAGGGGAGGATCGGGGAGCTGTTTTTT.

This chain connects TRBV6-5 to TRBJ2-7, with TRBD1 identical over 8 bases. V lost 8 bases, J lost 3 bases, and 6 bases stayed unmatched. The CDR3 loop spans 13 amino acids. Germline V CDR1 and CDR2: MNHEY, SVGAGI. CDR3 in DNA: TGTGCCAGCTCTGGCAGGGGGCTCTACGAGCAGTACTTC. Translation gives CASSGRGLYEQYF.

This clone occurred once. The chain combines TRBV15 with TRBJ2-3; D possibly corresponds to TRBD2 (6 bases). Germline lookup yields CDR1 LNHNV and CDR2 YYDKDF (reference sequence). The CDR3 covers 15 residues. V was pared by 5 bases and J by 3 bases, with 15 bases between. CDR3 nucleotides: TGTGCCACCAGCGTCGGGAGACTAGGAACAGATACGCAGTATTTT. Protein: CATSVGRLGTDTQYF.

The gene calls are TRBV5-1 and TRBJ2-3; 7 bases are a match to TRBD1. The V segment lost 2 bases and the J segment 0 bases; nucleotides outside the gene matches: 9. This CDR3 is built from 17 residues. Germline CDR1 SGHRS, CDR2 YFSETQ. CDR3 DNA sequence: TGCGCCAGCAGCTTCCGGGACAGTAGAATCAGCACAGATACGCAGTATTTT. The encoded protein is CASSFRDSRISTDTQYF.

The chain employs TRBV30 and TRBJ1-2, with TRBD1 matching 7 bases. The CDR3 length is 13 residues. Germline V gene data show CDR1 as GTSNPN and CDR2 as SVGIG (reference sequence). V shed 3 bases, J shed 4 bases, and the junction held 5 bases outside the gene matches. The CDR3: CAWSGDSGYGYTF. The DNA of the CDR3 is TGTGCCTGGAGCGGGGACAGCGGCTATGGCTACACCTTC.

The chain joins TRBV19 to TRBJ2-7, with D possibly being TRBD2 (7 bases). Germline lookup yields CDR1 LNHDA and CDR2 SQIVND (reference sequence). Deletions cut 4 bases from V and 0 bases from J, with 13 bases between. The CDR3 has 15 amino acids. The CDR3 coding sequence is TGTGCCAGTAGTAAACAGGGAGGGAGCTCCTACGAGCAGTACTTC. Translated: CASSKQGGSSYEQYF.

The V and J genes are TRBV2 and TRBJ2-5; possibly TRBD2 for D (6 bases). Germline loops: CDR1 SNHLY, CDR2 FYNNEI. This CDR3 spans 15 amino acids. V was trimmed by 7 bases and J by 5 bases, leaving 20 bases between them. CDR3 bases: TGTGCCAGCAATGACAGCGGAGGGAAGGGGGAGACCCAGTACTTC. Encoded protein: CASNDSGGKGETQYF.

This clone was observed a single time. This chain links TRBV7-2 with TRBJ1-1; 9 bases agree with TRBD1. Germline CDR1 SGHTA, CDR2 FQGNSA. J gave up 11 bases and V 5 bases, and 9 bases lay outside the gene matches. The CDR3 consists of 13 residues. The CDR3 coding sequence is TGTGCCAGCAGCCGCCGGGACAGGGTTTTCGCTTTCTTT. Translated: CASSRRDRVFAFF.

This clone appeared once. The V gene is TRBV4-1, the J gene TRBJ2-5; 7 bases line up with TRBD2. The CDR3 spans 16 residues. Trimming cost V 0 bases and J 5 bases; bases outside gene matches: 9. Germline CDR1 MGHRA, CDR2 YSYEKL. CDR3 loop: CASSQDLAGVTETQYF. In DNA, the CDR3 is TGCGCCAGCAGCCAAGATCTGGCGGGAGTAACTGAGACCCAGTACTTC.

The V and J genes are TRBV11-2 and TRBJ2-1; D unresolved. The ends were cut back, 5 bases at V and 0 bases at J, with 8 bases in the middle. The germline CDR1 and CDR2 sequences are SGHAT and FQNNGV. This CDR3 region has 14 residues. The CDR3 DNA reads TGTGCCAGCAGCCAGGTTAGCTCCTACAATGAGCAGTTCTTC. Its translation: CASSQVSSYNEQFF.